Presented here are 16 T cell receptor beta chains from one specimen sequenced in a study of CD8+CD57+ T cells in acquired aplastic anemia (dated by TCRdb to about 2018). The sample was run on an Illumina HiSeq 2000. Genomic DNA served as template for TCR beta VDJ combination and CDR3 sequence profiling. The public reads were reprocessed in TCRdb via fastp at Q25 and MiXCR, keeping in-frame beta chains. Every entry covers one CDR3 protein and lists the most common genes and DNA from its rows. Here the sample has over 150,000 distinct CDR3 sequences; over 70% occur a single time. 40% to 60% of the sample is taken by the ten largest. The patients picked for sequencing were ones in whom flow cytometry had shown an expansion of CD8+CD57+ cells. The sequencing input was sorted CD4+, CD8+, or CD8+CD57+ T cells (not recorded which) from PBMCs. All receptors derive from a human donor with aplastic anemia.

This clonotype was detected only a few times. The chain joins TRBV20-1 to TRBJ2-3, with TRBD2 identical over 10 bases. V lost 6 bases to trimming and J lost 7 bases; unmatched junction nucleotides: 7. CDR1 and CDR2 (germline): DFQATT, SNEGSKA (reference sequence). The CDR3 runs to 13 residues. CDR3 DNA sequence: TGCAGTGCCGCAAGGACTAGCGGAAATACGCAGTATTTT. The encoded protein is CSAARTSGNTQYF.

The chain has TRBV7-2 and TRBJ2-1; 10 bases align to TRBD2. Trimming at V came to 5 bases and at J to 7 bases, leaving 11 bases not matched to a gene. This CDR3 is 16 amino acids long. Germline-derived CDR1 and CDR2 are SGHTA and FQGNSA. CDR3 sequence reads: CASSPGGAGGQNEQFF. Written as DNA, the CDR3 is TGTGCCAGCAGCCCGGGGGGAGCGGGAGGGCAGAATGAGCAGTTCTTC.

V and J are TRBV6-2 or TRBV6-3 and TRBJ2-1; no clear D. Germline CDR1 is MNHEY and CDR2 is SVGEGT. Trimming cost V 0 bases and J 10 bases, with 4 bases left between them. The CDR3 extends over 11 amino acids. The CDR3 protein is CASSYSGEQFF. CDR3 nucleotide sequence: TGTGCCAGCAGTTACTCCGGAGAGCAGTTCTTC.

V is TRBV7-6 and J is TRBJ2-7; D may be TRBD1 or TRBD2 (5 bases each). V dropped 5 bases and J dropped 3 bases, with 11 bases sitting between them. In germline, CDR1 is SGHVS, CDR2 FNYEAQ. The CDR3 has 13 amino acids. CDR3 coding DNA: TGTGCCAGCAGCCCTAGCCAGGGCTACGAGCAGTACTTC. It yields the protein CASSPSQGYEQYF.

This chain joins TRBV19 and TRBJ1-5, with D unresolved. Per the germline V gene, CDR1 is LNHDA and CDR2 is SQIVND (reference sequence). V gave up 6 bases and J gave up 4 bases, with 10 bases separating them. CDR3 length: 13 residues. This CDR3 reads CASRSRINQPQHF. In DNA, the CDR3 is TGTGCCAGTAGAAGTCGAATTAATCAGCCCCAGCATTTT.

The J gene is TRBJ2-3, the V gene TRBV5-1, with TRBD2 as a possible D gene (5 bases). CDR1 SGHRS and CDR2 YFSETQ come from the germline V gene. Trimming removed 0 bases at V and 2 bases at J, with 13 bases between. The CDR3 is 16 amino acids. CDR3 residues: CASSLESLVNTDTQYF. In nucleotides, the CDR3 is TGCGCCAGCAGCTTGGAGTCACTAGTGAACACAGATACGCAGTATTTT.

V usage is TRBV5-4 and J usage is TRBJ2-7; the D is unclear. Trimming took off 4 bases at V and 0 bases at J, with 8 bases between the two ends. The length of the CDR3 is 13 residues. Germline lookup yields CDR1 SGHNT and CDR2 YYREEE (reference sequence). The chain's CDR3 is CASSPDFSYEQYF. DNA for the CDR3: TGTGCCAGCAGCCCAGACTTCTCCTACGAGCAGTACTTC.

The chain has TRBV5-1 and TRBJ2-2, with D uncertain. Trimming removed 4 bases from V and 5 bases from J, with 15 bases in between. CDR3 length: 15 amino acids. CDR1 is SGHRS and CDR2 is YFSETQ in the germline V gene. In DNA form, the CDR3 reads TGCGCCAGCAGCCAAGAAAATGATAGAACCGGGGAGCTGTTTTTT. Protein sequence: CASSQENDRTGELFF.

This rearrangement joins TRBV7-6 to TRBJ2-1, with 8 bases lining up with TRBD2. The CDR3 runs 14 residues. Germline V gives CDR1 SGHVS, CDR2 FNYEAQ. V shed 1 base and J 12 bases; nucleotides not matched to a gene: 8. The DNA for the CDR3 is TGTGCCAGCAGCTTAGGGTCGCGGGAGGTATGGCAGTTCTTC. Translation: CASSLGSREVWQFF.

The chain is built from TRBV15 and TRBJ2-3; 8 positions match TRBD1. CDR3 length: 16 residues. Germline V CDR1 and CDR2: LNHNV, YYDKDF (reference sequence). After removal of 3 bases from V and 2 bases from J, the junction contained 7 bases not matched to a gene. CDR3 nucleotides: TGTGCCACCAGCAGTGAAGGGACAGGCCACACAGATACGCAGTATTTT. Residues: CATSSEGTGHTDTQYF.

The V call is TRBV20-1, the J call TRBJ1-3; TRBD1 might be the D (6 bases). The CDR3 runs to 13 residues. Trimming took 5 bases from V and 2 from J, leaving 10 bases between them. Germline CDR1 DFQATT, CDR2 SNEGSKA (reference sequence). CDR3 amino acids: CSALTGTGNTIYF. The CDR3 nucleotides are TGCAGTGCTCTAACAGGGACTGGAAACACCATATATTTT.

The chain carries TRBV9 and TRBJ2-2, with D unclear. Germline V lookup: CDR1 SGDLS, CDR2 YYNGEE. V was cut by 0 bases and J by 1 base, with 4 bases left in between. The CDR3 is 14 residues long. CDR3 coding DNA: TGTGCCAGCAGCGTAGGGCTGAACACCGGGGAGCTGTTTTTT. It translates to CASSVGLNTGELFF.

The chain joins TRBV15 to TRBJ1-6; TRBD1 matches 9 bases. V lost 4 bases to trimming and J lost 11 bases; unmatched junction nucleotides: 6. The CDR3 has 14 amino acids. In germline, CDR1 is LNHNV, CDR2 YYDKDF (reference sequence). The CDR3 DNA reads TGTGCCACCAGCATAACAGGGGGCCGGGCACCCCTCCACTTT. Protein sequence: CATSITGGRAPLHF.

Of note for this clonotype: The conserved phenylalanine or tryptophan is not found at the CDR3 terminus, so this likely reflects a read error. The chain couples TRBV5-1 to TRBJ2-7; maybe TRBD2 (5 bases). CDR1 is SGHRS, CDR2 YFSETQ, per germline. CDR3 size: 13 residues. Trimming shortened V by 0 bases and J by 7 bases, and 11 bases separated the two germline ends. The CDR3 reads CASSLESTGEQYL. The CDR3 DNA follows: TGCGCCAGCAGCTTGGAGTCTACGGGGGAGCAGTACTTG.

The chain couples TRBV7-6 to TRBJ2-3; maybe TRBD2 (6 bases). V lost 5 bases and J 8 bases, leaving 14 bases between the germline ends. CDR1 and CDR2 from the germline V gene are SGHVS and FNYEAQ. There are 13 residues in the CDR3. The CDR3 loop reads CASSPTIGGTQYF. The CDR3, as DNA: TGTGCCAGCAGCCCAACAATCGGGGGTACGCAGTATTTT.

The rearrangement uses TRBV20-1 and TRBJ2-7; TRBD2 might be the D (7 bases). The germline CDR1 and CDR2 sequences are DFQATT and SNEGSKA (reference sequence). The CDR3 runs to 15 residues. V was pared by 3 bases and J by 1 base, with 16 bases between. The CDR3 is CSASRWEGESYEQYF. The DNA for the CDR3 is TGCAGTGCTAGCCGTTGGGAGGGGGAGTCCTACGAGCAGTACTTC.